This passage covers 10 T cell receptor beta chains from one sample sequenced in a study of cytomegalovirus exposure and HLA in healthy donors. A multiplex PCR was run with 60 Vbeta primers and 13 Jbeta primers. The protocol was immunoSEQ multiplex PCR, while the TCRdb copy is restricted to in-frame clones and leaves out a portion. The sample has about 120,000 clones, about 75% seen once; the top ten hold around 30%. Input material: PBMCs. The origin of the receptors is a man in his sixties in good health and CMV-seropositive.

The chain employs TRBV25-1 and TRBJ1-3; D possibly corresponds to TRBD1 (6 bases). Between the trimmed V and J ends, which lost 4 bases and 0 bases, there was a span of 19 bases. The V gene's germline CDR1 is MGHDK and CDR2 SYGVNS. There are 18 residues in the CDR3. This chain's CDR3 is CASSAYRVGFSSGNTIYF. The CDR3 nucleotides read TGTGCCAGCAGTGCGTACAGGGTCGGGTTTAGCTCTGGAAACACCATATATTTT. Drawing the rest from reference TRBV25-1 and TRBJ1-3, the complete variable domain is EADIYQTPRYLVIGTGKKITLECSQTMGHDKMYWYQQDPGMELHLIHYSYGVNSTEKGDLSSESTVSRIRTEHFPLTLESARPSHTSQYLCASSAYRVGFSSGNTIYFGEGSWLTVV.

In this sample, this clone turned up a few times. This chain joins TRBV6-1 and TRBJ1-2, with 9 positions matching TRBD1. The ends lost 10 bases at V and 3 bases at J; junction bases unmatched: 12. Germline V gives CDR1 MNHNS, CDR2 SASEGT. The CDR3 runs to 15 residues. DNA of the CDR3: TGTGCCAACACCCCGGGACAGGGTTTGGACTATGGCTACACCTTC. Translated: CANTPGQGLDYGYTF.

The rearrangement links TRBV28 to TRBJ2-7; D unclear. Germline CDR1 is MDHEN and CDR2 is SYDVKM. The CDR3 runs to 15 residues. Trimming removed 8 bases at V and 2 bases at J, with 19 bases between. The CDR3 is CASGSKEKPAYEQYF. CDR3 in DNA: TGTGCCAGCGGTAGCAAGGAGAAGCCGGCCTACGAGCAGTACTTC. Looking up the rest from reference TRBV28 and TRBJ2-7 gives the full variable domain: DVKVTQSSRYLVKRTGEKVFLECVQDMDHENMFWYRQDPGLGLRLIYFSYDVKMKEKGDIPEGYSVSREKKERFSLILESASTNQTSMYLCASGSKEKPAYEQYFGPGTRLTVT.

This sequence joins TRBV27 and TRBJ1-5; D gene uncertain. This CDR3 is 16 amino acids long. Germline CDR1 reads MNHEY; CDR2 reads SMNVEV (reference sequence). V was shortened by 6 bases and J by 3 bases, with 18 bases between the two germline ends. In nucleotides, the CDR3 is TGTGCCAGCAGGCGGGGAGGCGACGGCCCCAATCAGCCCCAGCATTTT. Encoded protein: CASRRGGDGPNQPQHF.

This clone has a single count. The V and J genes are TRBV19 and TRBJ1-2, with D unclear. The germline gives CDR1 LNHDA, CDR2 SQIVND (reference sequence). The germline V and J ends were trimmed by 6 bases and 5 bases, with 19 bases remaining between them. There are 15 residues in the CDR3. CDR3 loop: CASSEWTASEYGYTF. Written as DNA, the CDR3 is TGTGCCAGTAGCGAATGGACTGCCTCGGAGTATGGCTACACCTTC. The full variable domain, its missing parts supplied by reference TRBV19 and TRBJ1-2, is DGGITQSPKYLFRKEGQNVTLSCEQNLNHDAMYWYRQDPGQGLRLIYYSQIVNDFQKGDIAEGYSVSREKKESFPLTVTSAQKNPTAFYLCASSEWTASEYGYTFGSGTRLTVV.

Details on this clone: At the DNA level, this CDR3 is encoded by other sequences in the same sample as well. The chain uses TRBV2 and TRBJ1-1; the D gene is possibly TRBD1 (5 bases). This CDR3 comprises 14 residues. The germline V and J ends were trimmed by 2 bases and 2 bases, with 9 bases remaining between them. Germline assignment: CDR1 SNHLY and CDR2 FYNNEI. The CDR3 protein is CASSERGGNTEAFF. CDR3 DNA sequence: TGTGCCAGCAGTGAAAGGGGCGGTAACACTGAAGCTTTCTTT.

The J gene is TRBJ2-5, the V gene TRBV4-2; TRBD1 matches 8 bases. With V trimmed by 2 bases and J by 1 base, 3 bases remained unmatched. CDR1 and CDR2 (germline): LGHNA, YNFKEQ. The CDR3 is 15 residues long. This CDR3 is CASSQLGQAQETQYF. CDR3 DNA sequence: TGTGCCAGCAGCCAACTGGGACAGGCCCAAGAGACCCAGTACTTC.

The chain uses TRBV5-3 and TRBJ1-5; TRBD1 agrees at 7 bases. TRBV5-3 is filed as an ORF, its function uncertain. Trimming at V came to 0 bases and at J to 3 bases, leaving 6 bases not matched to a gene. This CDR3 has 16 amino acids. Written as DNA, the CDR3 is TGTGCCAGAAGCTTGGGCCAAGGGACAGACAATCAGCCCCAGCATTTT. Protein: CARSLGQGTDNQPQHF.

This clone has a single count. V and J are TRBV21-1 and TRBJ2-7; no check of the table's D call, TRBD2, against the DNA was made. TRBV21-1 is a listed pseudogene. There are 17 residues in the CDR3. The CDR3 coding sequence is TGTGCCAGCAGCAAAGAGTATCACGGGAGGGCCGCGTACGAGCAGTACTTC. This codes for CASSKEYHGRAAYEQYF.

The chain is built from TRBV30 and TRBJ1-5; D uncertain. Germline CDR1 GTSNPN, CDR2 SVGIG (reference sequence). This CDR3 is built from 13 residues. The V end was cut by 1 base, the J end by 5 bases, with 9 bases between. The CDR3 nucleotides read TGTGCCTGGAGTGCCAAGGAGTATCAGCCCCAGCATTTT. Residues: CAWSAKEYQPQHF.